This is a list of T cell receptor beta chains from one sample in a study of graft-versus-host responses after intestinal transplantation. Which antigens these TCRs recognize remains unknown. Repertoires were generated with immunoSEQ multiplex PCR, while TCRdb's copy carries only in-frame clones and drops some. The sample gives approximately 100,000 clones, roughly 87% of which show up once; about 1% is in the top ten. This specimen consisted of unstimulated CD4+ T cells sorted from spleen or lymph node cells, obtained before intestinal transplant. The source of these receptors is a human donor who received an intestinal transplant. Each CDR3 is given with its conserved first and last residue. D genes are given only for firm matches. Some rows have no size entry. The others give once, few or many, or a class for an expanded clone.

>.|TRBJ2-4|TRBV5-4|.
CASSLAGGGPRGQNIQYF
TGTGCCAGCAGCTTGGCAGGCGGGGGCCCACGGGGCCAAAACATTCAGTACTTC
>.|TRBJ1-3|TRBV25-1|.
CASSEGNTIYF
TGTGCCAGCAGTGAGGGGAACACCATATATTTT
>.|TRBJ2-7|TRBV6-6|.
CASSRPGEYEQYF
TGTGCCAGCAGTCGCCCAGGAGAATACGAGCAGTACTTC
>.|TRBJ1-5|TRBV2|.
CASRTGLGGGLGQPQHF
TGTGCCAGCAGAACAGGGCTAGGCGGAGGGCTCGGTCAGCCCCAGCATTTT
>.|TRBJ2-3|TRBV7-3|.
CASSLERADTQYF
TGTGCCAGCAGCCTGGAAAGAGCAGATACGCAGTATTTT
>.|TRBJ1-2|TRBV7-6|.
CASSLKAGGYGYTF
TGTGCCAGCAGCTTAAAAGCGGGGGGTTATGGCTACACCTTC
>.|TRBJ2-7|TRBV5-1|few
CASSFGGPRPVGSYEQYF
TGCGCCAGCAGCTTCGGTGGGCCCAGGCCAGTGGGATCCTACGAGCAGTACTTC
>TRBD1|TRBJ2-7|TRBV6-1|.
CASRYQGANEQYF
TGTGCCAGCAGATATCAGGGGGCCAACGAGCAGTACTTC
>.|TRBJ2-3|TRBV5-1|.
CASSLSRGSTDTQYF
TGCGCCAGCAGCTTGTCTCGCGGGAGCACAGATACGCAGTATTTT
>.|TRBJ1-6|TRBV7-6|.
CASSSQGRRNSPLHF
TGTGCCAGCAGCTCCCAGGGGCGTAGGAATTCACCCCTCCACTTT
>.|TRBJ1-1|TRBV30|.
CAWSGLEEAFF
TGTGCCTGGAGTGGCTTGGAGGAAGCTTTCTTT
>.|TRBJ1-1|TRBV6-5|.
CASRKTRTAGAFF
TGTGCCAGTAGGAAGACTCGGACGGCTGGGGCTTTCTTT
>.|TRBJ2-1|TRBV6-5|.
CASSSDSSYNEQFF
TGTGCCAGCAGTTCGGACAGCTCCTACAATGAGCAGTTCTTC
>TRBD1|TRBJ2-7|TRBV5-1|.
CASSSRDRGYEQYF
TGCGCCAGCAGCTCCCGGGACAGGGGCTACGAGCAGTACTTC
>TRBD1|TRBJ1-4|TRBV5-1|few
CASSSIDRGEKLFF
TGCGCCAGCAGCTCAATAGACAGGGGTGAAAAACTGTTTTTT
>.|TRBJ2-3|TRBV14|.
CASSQGSIRDTQYF
TGTGCCAGCAGCCAAGGAAGCATCCGAGATACGCAGTATTTT
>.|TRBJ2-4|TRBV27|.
CASSLIKGAKNIQYF
TGTGCCAGCAGCTTAATAAAAGGGGCCAAAAACATTCAGTACTTC
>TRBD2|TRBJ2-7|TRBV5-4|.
CASSPGTTAYEQYF
TGTGCCAGCAGCCCCGGGACTACGGCCTACGAGCAGTACTTC
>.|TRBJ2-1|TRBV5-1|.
CASSLAGTPYNEQFF
TGCGCCAGCAGCTTGGCTGGGACTCCTTACAATGAGCAGTTCTTC
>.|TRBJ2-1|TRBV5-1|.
CASTSLPLDRNNEQFF
TGCGCCAGCACCTCCCTCCCATTAGACAGAAACAATGAGCAGTTCTTC
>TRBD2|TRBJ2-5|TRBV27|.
CASSSRREGQTQYF
TGTGCCAGCAGTTCCCGGCGGGAGGGGCAGACCCAGTACTTC
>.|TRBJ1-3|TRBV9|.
CASSTVPGNTIYF
TGTGCCAGCAGCACCGTACCCGGAAACACCATATATTTT
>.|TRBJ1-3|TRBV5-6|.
CASSLKLTGNTIYF
TGTGCCAGCAGCCTCAAACTGACAGGAAACACCATATATTTT
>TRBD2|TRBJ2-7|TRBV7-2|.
CASSPGASGRGEQYF
TGTGCCAGCAGCCCAGGGGCTAGCGGGAGAGGCGAGCAGTACTTC
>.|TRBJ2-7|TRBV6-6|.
CASMGSSYEQYF
TGTGCCAGCATGGGCAGCTCCTACGAGCAGTACTTC
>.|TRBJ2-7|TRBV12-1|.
CASSFPVVGTGSPASFYEQYF
.
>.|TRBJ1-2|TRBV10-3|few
CAIRKDLSYGYTF
TGTGCCATCAGAAAAGACCTGAGCTATGGCTACACCTTC
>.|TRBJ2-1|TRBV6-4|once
CASSERESSYNEQFF
TGTGCCAGCAGTGAGCGGGAAAGCTCCTACAATGAGCAGTTCTTC
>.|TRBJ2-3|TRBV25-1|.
CASRPDFGDTDTQYF
TGTGCCAGCAGACCGGACTTTGGGGACACAGATACGCAGTATTTT
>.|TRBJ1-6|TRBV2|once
CASSEKGGYSPLHF
TGTGCCAGCAGCGAGAAAGGGGGTTATTCACCCCTCCACTTT
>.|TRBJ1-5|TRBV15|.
CATSTTGYSNQPQHF
TGTGCCACCAGCACGACAGGTTATAGCAATCAGCCCCAGCATTTT
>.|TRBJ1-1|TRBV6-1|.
CAIRPGLGAGAEAFF
TGTGCCATCCGACCCGGTCTGGGGGCGGGCGCTGAAGCTTTCTTT
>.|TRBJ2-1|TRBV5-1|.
CASSATGRVYNEQFF
TGCGCCAGCAGTGCCACAGGGAGGGTATACAATGAGCAGTTCTTC
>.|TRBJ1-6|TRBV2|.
CASLSGTDASPLHF
TGTGCCAGTCTTTCCGGGACCGACGCGTCACCCCTCCACTTT
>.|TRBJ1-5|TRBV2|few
CASSGGSQPQHF
TGTGCCAGCAGTGGGGGGAGTCAGCCCCAGCATTTT
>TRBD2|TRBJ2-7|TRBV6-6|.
CASRLAGYEQYF
TGTGCCAGCCGACTAGCGGGCTACGAGCAGTACTTC
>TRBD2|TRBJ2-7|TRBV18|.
CASSPGGGYEQYF
TGTGCCAGCTCACCGGGGGGGGGCTACGAGCAGTACTTC
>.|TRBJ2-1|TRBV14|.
CASSQVGGASNEQFF
TGTGCCAGCAGCCAAGTAGGGGGGGCATCGAATGAGCAGTTCTTC
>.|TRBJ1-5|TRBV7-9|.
CASSLGRTAVVDQPQHF
TGTGCCAGCAGCTTAGGGAGGACCGCAGTTGTGGATCAGCCCCAGCATTTT
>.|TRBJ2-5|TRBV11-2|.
CASSLRRGGETQYF
TGTGCCAGCAGCTTACGACGGGGTGGGGAGACCCAGTACTTC
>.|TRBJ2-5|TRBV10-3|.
CAIGPSLETQYF
TGTGCCATCGGACCATCCCTTGAGACCCAGTACTTC
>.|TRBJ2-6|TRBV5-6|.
CASSHFSGANVLTF
TGTGCCAGCAGCCATTTCTCTGGGGCCAACGTCCTGACTTTC
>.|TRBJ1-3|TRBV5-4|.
CASSLNLQGFGNTIYF
TGTGCCAGCAGCTTGAACCTTCAGGGGTTTGGAAACACCATATATTTT
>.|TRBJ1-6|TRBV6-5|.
CASSYSGPYRDSPLHF
TGTGCCAGCAGTTACTCAGGGCCGTACCGTGATTCACCCCTCCACTTT
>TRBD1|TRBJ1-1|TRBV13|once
CASSLIARRQGGNTEAFF
TGTGCCAGCAGCTTAATCGCGCGGCGACAGGGGGGGAACACTGAAGCTTTCTTT